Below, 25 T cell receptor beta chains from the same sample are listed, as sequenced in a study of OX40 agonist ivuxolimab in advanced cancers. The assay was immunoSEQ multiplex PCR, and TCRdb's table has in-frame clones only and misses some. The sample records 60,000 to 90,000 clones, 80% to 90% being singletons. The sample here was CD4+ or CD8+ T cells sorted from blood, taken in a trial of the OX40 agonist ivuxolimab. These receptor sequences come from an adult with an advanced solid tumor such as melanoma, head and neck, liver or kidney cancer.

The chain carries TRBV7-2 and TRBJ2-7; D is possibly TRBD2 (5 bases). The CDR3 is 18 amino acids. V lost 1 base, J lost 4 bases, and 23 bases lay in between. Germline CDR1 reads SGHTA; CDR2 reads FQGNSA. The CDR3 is CASSLVWWLGSGLYEQYF. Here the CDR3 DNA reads TGTGCCAGCAGCTTAGTCTGGTGGCTAGGGAGTGGTCTGTACGAGCAGTACTTC.

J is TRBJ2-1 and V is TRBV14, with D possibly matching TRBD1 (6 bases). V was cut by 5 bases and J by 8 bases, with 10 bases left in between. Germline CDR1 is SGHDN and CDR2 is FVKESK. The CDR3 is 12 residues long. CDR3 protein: CASSEQGHEQFF. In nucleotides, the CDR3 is TGTGCCAGCAGCGAACAGGGCCATGAGCAGTTCTTC.

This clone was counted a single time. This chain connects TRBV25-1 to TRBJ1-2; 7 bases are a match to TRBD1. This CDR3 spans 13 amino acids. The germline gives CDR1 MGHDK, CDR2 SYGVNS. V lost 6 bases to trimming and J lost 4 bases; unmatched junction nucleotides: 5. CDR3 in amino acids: CASSTGTAYGYTF. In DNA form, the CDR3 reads TGTGCCAGCAGCACCGGGACAGCCTATGGCTACACCTTC.

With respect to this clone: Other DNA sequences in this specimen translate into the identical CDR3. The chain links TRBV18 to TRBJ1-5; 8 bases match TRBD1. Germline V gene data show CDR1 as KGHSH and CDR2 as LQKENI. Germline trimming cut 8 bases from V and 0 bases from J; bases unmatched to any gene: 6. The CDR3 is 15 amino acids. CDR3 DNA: TGTGCCAGCGCCCCAACAGGGGGTAGCAATCAGCCCCAGCATTTT. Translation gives CASAPTGGSNQPQHF.

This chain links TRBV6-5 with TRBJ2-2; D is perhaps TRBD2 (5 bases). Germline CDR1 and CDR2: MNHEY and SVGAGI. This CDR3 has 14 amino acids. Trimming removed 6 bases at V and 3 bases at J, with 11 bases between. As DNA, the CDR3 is TGTGCCAGCAGCCGGGGTAGGGACACCGGGGAGCTGTTTTTT. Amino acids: CASSRGRDTGELFF.

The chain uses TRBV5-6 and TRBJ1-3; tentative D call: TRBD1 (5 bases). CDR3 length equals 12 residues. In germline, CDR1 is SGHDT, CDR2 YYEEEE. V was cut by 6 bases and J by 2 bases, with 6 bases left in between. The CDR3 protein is CASTRAGNTIYF. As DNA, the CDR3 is TGTGCCAGCACCAGGGCTGGAAACACCATATATTTT.

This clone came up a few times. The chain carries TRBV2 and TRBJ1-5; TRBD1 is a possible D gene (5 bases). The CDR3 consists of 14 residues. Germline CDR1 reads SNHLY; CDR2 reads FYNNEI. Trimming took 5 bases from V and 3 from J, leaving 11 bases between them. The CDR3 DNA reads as TGTGCCAGCAGTTTCAGGGTGGACAATCAGCCCCAGCATTTT. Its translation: CASSFRVDNQPQHF.

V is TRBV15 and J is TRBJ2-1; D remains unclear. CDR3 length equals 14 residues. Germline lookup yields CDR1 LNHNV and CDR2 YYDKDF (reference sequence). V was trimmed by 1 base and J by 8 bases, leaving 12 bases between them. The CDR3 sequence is CATSRGGISDEQFF. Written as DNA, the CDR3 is TGTGCCACCAGCAGAGGAGGTATAAGTGATGAGCAGTTCTTC.

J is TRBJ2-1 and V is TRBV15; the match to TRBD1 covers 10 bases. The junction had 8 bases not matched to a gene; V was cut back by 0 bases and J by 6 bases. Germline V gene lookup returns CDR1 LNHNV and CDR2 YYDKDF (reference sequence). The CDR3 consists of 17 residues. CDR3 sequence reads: CATSRDYGTGVLNEQFF. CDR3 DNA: TGTGCCACCAGCAGAGATTATGGGACAGGGGTTCTCAATGAGCAGTTCTTC.

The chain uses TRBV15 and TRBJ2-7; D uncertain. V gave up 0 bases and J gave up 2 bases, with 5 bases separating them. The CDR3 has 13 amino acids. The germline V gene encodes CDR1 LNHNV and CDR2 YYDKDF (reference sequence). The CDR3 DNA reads TGTGCCACCAGCAGAGACCCCACCTACGAGCAGTACTTC. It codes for CATSRDPTYEQYF.

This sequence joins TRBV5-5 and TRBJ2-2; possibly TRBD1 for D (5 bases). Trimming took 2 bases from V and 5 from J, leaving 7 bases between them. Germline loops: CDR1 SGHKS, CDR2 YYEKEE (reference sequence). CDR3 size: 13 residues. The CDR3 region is CASSFPGTGELFF. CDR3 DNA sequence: TGTGCCAGCAGCTTCCCAGGGACCGGGGAGCTGTTTTTT.

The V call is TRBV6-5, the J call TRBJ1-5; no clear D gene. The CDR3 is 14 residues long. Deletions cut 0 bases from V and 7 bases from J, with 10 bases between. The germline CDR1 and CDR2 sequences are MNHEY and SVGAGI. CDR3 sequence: CASSYSGGNQPQHF. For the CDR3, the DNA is TGTGCCAGCAGTTACTCGGGAGGGAACCAGCCCCAGCATTTT.

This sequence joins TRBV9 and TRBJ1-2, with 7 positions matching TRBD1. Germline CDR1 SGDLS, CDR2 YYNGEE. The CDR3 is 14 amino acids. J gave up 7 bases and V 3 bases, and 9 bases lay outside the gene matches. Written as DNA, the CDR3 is TGTGCCAGCAGCGGGGGGACAGCAGACGCTGGCTACACCTTC. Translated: CASSGGTADAGYTF.

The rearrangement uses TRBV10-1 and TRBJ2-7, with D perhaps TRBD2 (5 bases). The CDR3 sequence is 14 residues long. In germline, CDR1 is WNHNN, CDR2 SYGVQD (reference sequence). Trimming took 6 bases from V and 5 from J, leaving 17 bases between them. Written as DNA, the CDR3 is TGCGCCAGCAGCGGGGAAGCATTCGGCGACGAGCAGTACTTC. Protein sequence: CASSGEAFGDEQYF.

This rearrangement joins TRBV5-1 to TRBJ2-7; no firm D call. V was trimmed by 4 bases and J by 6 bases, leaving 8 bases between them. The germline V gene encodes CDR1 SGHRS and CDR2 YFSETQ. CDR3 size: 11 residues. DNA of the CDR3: TGCGCCAGCAGCGCAGACGGCGAGCAGTACTTC. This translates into CASSADGEQYF.

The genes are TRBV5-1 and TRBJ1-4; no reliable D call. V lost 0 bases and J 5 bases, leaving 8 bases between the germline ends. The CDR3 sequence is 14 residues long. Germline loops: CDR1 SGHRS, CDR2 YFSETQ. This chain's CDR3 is CASSLDGVNEKLFF. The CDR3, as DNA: TGCGCCAGCAGCTTGGATGGGGTGAATGAAAAACTGTTTTTT. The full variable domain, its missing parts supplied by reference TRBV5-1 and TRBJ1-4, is KAGVTQTPRYLIKTRGQQVTLSCSPISGHRSVSWYQQTPGQGLQFLFEYFSETQRNKGNFPGRFSGRQFSNSRSEMNVSTLELGDSALYLCASSLDGVNEKLFFGSGTQLSVL.

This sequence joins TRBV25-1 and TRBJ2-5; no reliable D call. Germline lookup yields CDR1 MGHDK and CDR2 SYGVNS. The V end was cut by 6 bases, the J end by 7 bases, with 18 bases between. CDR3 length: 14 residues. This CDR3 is CASSLLHTLGTQYF. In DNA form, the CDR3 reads TGTGCCAGCAGCTTGCTTCATACGTTAGGGACCCAGTACTTC. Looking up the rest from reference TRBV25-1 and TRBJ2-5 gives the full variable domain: EADIYQTPRYLVIGTGKKITLECSQTMGHDKMYWYQQDPGMELHLIHYSYGVNSTEKGDLSSESTVSRIRTEHFPLTLESARPSHTSQYLCASSLLHTLGTQYFGPGTRLLVL.

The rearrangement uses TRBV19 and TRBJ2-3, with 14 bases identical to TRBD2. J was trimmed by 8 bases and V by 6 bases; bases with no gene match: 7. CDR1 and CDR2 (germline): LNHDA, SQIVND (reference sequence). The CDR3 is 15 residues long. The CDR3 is CASRLGLAGESTQYF. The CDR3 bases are TGTGCCAGTAGGTTGGGACTAGCGGGAGAGTCTACGCAGTATTTT.

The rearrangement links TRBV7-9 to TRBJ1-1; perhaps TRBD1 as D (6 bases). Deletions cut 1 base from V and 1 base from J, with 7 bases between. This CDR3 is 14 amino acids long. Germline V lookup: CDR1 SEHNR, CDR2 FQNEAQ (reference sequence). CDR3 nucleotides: TGTGCCAGCAGCTTAGGACAGGAGAACACTGAAGCTTTCTTT. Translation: CASSLGQENTEAFF.

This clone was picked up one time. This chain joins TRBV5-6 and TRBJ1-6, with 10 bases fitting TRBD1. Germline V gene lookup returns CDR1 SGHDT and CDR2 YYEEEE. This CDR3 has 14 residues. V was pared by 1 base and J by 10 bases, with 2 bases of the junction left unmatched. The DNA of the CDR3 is TGTGCCAGCAGCTTGCGGGGACAGGGGTCACCCCTCCACTTT. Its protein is CASSLRGQGSPLHF.

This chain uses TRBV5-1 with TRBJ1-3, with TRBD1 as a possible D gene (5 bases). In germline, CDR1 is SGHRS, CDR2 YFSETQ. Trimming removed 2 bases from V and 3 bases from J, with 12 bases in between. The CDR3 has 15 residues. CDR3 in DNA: TGCGCCAGCAGCTTAAGCACAGGCGTTGGAAACACCATATATTTT. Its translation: CASSLSTGVGNTIYF.

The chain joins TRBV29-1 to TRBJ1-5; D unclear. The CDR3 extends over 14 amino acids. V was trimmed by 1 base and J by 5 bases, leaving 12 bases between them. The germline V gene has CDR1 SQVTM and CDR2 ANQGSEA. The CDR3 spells CSVEVEGWDQPQHF. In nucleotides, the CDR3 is TGCAGCGTTGAAGTGGAGGGCTGGGATCAGCCCCAGCATTTT.

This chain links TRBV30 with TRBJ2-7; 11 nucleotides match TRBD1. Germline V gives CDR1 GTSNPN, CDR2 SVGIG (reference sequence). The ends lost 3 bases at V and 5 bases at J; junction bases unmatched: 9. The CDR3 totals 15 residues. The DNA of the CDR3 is TGTGCCTGGAGCCACCGGGACAGGGGGTACCACGAGCAGTACTTC. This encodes CAWSHRDRGYHEQYF.

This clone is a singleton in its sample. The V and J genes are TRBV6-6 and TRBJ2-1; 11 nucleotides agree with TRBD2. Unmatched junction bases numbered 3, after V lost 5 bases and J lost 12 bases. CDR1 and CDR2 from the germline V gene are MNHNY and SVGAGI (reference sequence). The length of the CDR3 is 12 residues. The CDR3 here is CASSLSGGGQFF. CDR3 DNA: TGTGCCAGCAGTCTTAGCGGGGGGGGGCAGTTCTTC.

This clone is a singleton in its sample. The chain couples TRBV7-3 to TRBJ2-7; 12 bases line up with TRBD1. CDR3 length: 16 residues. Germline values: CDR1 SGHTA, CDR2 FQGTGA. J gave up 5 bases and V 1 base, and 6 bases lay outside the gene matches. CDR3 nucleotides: TGTGCCAGCAGCTTAATCGGGGGACAGGGGGCCAACGAGCAGTACTTC. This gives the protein CASSLIGGQGANEQYF.